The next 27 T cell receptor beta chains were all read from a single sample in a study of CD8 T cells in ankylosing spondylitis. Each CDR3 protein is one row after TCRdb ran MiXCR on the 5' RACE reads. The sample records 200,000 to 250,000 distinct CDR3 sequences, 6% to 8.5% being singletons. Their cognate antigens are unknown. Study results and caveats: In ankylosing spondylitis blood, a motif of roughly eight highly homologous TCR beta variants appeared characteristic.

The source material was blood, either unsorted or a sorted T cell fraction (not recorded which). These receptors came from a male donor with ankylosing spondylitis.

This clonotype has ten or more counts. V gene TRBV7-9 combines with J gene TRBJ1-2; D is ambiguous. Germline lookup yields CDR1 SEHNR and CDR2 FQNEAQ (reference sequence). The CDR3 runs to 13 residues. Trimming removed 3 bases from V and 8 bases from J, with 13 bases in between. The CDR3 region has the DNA TGTGCCAGCAGCTTCGGATCGGGGTGGGGCTACACCTTC. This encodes CASSFGSGWGYTF.

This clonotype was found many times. CDR3 loop: CSASDVAVYQETQYF. CDR3 sequence (DNA): TGCAGTGCATCGGATGTAGCGGTGTACCAAGAGACCCAGTACTTC. This sequence joins TRBV20-1 and TRBJ2-5; perhaps TRBD2 as D (6 bases). The CDR3 length is 15 residues. Germline V gives CDR1 DFQATT, CDR2 SNEGSKA (reference sequence). V gave up 6 bases and J gave up 0 bases, with 17 bases separating them.

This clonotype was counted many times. This chain's CDR3 is CASSQEHGMAADTQYF. The CDR3 nucleotides are TGTGCCAGCAGCCAAGAACACGGGATGGCGGCAGATACGCAGTATTTT. This rearrangement joins TRBV14 to TRBJ2-3; D is possibly TRBD2 (5 bases). CDR1 and CDR2 (germline): SGHDN, FVKESK. Deletions cut 0 bases from V and 4 bases from J, with 14 bases between. The CDR3 has 16 residues. Based on the CDR3 plus reference TRBV14 and TRBJ2-3, the full variable domain is EAGVTQFPSHSVIEKGQTVTLRCDPISGHDNLYWYRRVMGKEIKFLLHFVKESKQDESGMPNNRFLAERTGGTYSTLKVQPAELEDSGVYFCASSQEHGMAADTQYFGPGTRLTVL.

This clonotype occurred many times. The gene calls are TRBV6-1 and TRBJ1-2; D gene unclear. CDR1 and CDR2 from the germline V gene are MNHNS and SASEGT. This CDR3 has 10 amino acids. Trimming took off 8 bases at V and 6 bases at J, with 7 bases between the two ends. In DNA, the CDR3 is TGTGCCAGCTTTGGGGATGGCTACACCTTC. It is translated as CASFGDGYTF.

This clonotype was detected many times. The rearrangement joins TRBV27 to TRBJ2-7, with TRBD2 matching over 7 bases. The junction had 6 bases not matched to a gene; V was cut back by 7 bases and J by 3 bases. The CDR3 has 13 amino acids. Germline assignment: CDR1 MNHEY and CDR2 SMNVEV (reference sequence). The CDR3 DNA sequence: TGTGCCAGCACCTCTTGGGAGGGCTACGAGCAGTACTTC. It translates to CASTSWEGYEQYF.

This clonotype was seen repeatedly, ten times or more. This CDR3 is CASSLLSGSSEQYF. CDR3 nucleotide sequence: TGTGCCAGCAGTTTACTTAGCGGGAGCAGCGAGCAGTACTTC. The chain recombines TRBV27 with TRBJ2-7; 9 nucleotides match TRBD2. The length of the CDR3 is 14 residues. Germline V gene data show CDR1 as MNHEY and CDR2 as SMNVEV (reference sequence). V shed 2 bases and J 6 bases; nucleotides not matched to a gene: 5.

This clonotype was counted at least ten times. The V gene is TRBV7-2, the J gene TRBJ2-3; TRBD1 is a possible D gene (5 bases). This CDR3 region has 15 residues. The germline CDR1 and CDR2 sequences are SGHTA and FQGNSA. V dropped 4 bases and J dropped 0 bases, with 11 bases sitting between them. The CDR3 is CASSWPRTSTDTQYF. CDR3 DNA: TGTGCCAGCAGCTGGCCAAGGACAAGCACAGATACGCAGTATTTT.

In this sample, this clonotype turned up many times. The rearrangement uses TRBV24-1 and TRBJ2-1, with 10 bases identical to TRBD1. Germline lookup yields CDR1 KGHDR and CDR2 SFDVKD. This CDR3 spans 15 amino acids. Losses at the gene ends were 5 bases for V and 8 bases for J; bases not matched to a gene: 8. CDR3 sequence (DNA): TGTGCCACCAGTGTCCCTGGGGGACAGGGGTATGAGCAGTTCTTC. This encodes CATSVPGGQGYEQFF.

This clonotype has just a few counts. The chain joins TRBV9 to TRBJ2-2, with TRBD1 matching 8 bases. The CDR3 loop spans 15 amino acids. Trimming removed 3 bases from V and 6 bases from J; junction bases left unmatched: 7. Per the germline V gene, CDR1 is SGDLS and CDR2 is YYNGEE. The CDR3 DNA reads TGTGCCAGCAGCGGCACCAGGGGGCTCTCCGGGGAGCTGTTTTTT. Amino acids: CASSGTRGLSGELFF.

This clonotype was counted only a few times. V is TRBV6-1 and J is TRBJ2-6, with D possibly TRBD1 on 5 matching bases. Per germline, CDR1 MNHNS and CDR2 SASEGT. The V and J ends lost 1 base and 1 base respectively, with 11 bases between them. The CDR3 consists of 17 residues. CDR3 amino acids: CASSEGSGFSGANVLTF. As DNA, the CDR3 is TGTGCCAGCAGTGAAGGATCAGGGTTTTCTGGGGCCAACGTCCTGACTTTC.

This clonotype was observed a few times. The CDR3 DNA is TGTGCCTGGAGTAGAAGTATGGCGGGAGGGCCGGAGACCCAGTACTTC. It encodes CAWSRSMAGGPETQYF. The V call is TRBV30, the J call TRBJ2-5; 9 nucleotides agree with TRBD2. V gave up 2 bases and J gave up 5 bases; unmatched junction bases: 12. This CDR3 comprises 16 residues. The germline CDR1 and CDR2 sequences are GTSNPN and SVGIG (reference sequence).

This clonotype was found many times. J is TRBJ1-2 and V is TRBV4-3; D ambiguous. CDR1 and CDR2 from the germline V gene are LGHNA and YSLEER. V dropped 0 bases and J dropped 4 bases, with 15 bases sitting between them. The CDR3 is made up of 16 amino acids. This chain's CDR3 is CASSQDLPGPSYGYTF. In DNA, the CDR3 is TGCGCCAGCAGCCAAGATCTACCGGGCCCTAGCTATGGCTACACCTTC.

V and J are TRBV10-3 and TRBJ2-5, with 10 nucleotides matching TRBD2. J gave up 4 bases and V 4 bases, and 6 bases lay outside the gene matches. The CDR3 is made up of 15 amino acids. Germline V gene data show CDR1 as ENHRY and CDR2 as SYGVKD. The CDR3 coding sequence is TGTGCCATCAGTGGACGGACTAGCGGAAGAGAGACCCAGTACTTC. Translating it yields CAISGRTSGRETQYF.

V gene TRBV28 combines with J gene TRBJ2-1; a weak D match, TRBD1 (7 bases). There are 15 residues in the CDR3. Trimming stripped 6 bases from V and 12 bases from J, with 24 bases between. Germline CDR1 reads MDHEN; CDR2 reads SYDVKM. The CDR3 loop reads CASRDPWAGGLVQFF. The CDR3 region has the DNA TGTGCCAGCAGAGACCCATGGGCAGGGGGACTGGTGCAGTTCTTC.

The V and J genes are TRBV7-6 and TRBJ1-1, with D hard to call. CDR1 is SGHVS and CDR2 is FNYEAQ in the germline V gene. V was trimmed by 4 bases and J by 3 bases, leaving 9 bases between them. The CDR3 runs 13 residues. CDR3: CASSSASHTEAFF. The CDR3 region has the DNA TGTGCCAGCAGCTCCGCGTCGCACACTGAAGCTTTCTTT.

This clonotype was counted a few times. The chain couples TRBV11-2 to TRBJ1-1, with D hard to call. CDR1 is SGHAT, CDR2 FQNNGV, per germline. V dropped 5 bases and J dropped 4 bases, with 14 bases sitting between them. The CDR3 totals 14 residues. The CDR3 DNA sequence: TGTGCCAGCAGCCTAGGGCCGGTGGCCACTGAAGCTTTCTTT. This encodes CASSLGPVATEAFF.

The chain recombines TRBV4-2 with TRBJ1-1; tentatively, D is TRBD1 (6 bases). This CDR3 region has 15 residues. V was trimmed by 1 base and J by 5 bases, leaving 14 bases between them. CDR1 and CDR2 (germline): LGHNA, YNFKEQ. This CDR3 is CASSQVETRGTEAFF. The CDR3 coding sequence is TGTGCCAGCAGCCAAGTGGAGACCAGGGGAACTGAAGCTTTCTTT.

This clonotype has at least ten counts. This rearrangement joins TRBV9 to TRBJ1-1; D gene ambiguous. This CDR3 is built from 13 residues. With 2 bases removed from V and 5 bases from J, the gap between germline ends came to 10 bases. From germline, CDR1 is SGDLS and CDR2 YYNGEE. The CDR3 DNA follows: TGTGCCAGCAGCGTTAAAACAGCTACTGAAGCTTTCTTT. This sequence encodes CASSVKTATEAFF.

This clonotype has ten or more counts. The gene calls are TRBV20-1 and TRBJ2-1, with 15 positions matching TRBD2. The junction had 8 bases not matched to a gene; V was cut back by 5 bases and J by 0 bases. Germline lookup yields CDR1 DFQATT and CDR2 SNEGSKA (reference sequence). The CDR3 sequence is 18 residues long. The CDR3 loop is CSAWGLAGGESSYNEQFF. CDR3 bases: TGCAGTGCTTGGGGACTAGCGGGGGGAGAGAGCTCCTACAATGAGCAGTTCTTC.

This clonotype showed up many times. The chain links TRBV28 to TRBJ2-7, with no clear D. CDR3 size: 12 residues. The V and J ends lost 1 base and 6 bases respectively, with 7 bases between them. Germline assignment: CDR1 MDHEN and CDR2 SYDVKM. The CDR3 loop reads CASSLSAIEQYF. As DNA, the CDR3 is TGTGCCAGCAGTTTATCTGCGATCGAGCAGTACTTC.

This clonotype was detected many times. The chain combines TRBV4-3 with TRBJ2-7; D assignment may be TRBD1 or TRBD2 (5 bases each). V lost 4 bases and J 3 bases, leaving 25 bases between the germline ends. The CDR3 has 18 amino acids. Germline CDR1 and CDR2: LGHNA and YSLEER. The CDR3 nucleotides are TGCGCCAGCAGCCGGGGGATCTCGAACGGGGCCCCCAACTACGAGCAGTACTTC. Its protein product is CASSRGISNGAPNYEQYF.

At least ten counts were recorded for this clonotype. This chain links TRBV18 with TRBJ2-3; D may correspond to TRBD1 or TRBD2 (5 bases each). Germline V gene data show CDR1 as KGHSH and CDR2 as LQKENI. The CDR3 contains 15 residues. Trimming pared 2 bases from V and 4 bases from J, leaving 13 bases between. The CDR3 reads CASSPSRGSADTQYF. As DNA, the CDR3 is TGTGCCAGCTCACCATCGAGGGGCTCCGCAGATACGCAGTATTTT.

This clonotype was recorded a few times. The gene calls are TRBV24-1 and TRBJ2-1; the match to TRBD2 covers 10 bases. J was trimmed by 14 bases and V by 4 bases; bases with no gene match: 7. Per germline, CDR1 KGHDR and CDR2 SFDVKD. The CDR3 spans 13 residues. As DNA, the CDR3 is TGTGCCACCAGTGAGAGGGGACTAGCGAAGGAGTTCTTC. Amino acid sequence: CATSERGLAKEFF.

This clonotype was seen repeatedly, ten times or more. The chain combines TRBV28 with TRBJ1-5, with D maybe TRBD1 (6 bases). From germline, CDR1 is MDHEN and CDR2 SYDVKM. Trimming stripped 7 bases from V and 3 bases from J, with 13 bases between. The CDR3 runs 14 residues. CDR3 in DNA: TGTGCCAGCACATACCAGGGGTACAATCAGCCCCAGCATTTT. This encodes CASTYQGYNQPQHF.

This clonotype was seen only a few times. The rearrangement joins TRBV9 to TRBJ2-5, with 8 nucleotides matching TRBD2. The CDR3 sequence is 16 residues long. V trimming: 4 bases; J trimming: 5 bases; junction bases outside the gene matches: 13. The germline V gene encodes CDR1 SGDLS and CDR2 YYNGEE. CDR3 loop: CASSPLSGRPRETQYF. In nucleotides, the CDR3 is TGTGCCAGCAGCCCCCTAAGCGGGAGACCCCGGGAGACCCAGTACTTC. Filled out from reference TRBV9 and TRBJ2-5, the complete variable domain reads DSGVTQTPKHLITATGQRVTLRCSPRSGDLSVYWYQQSLDQGLQFLIQYYNGEERAKGNILERFSAQQFPDLHSELNLSSLELGDSALYFCASSPLSGRPRETQYFGPGTRLLVL.

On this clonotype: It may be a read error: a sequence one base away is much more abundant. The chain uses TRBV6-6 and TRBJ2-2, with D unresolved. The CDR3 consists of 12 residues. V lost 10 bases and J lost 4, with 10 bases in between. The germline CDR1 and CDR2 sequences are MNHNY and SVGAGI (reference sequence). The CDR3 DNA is TGTGCCACCGCTGGGGTCACCGGGGAGCTGTTTTTT. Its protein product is CATAGVTGELFF.

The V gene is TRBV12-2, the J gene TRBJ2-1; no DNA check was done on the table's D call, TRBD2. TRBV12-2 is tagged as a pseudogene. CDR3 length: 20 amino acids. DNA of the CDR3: TGTGCAAGTCGCTTGGCCACGGGACTCTTAGGACCTAGCTCCTACAATGAGCAGTTCTTC. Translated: CASRLATGLLGPSSYNEQFF.